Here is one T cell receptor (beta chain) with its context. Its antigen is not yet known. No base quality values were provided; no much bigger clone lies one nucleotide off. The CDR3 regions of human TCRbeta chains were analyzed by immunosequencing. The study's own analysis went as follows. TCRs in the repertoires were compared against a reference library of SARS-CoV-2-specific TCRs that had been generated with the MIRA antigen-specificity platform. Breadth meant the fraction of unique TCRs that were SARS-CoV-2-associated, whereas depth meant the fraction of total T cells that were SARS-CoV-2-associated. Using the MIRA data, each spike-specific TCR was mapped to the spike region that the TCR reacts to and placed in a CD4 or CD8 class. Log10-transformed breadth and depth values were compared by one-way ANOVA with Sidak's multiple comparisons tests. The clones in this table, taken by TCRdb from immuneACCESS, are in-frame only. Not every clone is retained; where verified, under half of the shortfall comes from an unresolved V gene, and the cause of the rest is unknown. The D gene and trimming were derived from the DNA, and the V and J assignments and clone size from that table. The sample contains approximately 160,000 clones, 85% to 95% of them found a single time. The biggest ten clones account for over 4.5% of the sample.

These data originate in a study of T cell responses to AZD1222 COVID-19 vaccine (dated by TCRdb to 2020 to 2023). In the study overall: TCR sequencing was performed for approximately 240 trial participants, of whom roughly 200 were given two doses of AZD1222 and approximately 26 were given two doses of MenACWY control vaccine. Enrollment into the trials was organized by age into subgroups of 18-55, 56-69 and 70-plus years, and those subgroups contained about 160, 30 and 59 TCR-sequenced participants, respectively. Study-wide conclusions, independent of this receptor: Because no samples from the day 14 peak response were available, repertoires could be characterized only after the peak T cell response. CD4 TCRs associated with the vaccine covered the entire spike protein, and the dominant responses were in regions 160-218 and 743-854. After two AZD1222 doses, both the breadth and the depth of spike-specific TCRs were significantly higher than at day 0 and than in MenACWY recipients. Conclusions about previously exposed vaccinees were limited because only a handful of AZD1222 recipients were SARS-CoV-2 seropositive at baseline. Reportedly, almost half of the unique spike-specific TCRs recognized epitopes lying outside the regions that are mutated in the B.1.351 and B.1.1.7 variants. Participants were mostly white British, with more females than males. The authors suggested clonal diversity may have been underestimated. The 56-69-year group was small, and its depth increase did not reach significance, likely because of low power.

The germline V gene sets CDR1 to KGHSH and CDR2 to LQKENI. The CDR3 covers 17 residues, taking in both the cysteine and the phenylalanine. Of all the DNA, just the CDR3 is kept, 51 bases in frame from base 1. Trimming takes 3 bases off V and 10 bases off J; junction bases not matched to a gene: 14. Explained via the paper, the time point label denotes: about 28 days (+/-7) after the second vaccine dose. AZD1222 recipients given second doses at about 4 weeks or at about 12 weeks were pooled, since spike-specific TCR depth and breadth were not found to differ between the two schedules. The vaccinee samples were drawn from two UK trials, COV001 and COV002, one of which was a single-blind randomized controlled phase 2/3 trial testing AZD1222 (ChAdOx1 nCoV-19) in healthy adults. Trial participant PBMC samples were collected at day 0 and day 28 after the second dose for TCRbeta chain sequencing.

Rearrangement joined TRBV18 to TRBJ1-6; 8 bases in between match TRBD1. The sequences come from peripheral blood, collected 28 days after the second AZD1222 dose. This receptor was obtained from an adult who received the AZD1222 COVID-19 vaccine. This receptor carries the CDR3 CASSPTGLRTGLSPLHF. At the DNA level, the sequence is TGTGCCAGCTCACCTACGGGTCTACGGACAGGGCTCTCACCCCTCCACTTT. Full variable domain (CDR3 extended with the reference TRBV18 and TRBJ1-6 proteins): NAGVMQNPRHLVRRRGQEARLRCSPMKGHSHVYWYRQLPEEGLKFMVYLQKENIIDESGMPKERFSAEFPKEGPSILRIQQVVRGDSAAYFCASSPTGLRTGLSPLHFGNGTRLTVT.